The text below deals with one TCR beta chain. What it binds is not known. This entry belongs to a study of beta chain features in type 1 diabetes. Every isolated RNA sample was fully reverse transcribed, so sequencing captured expressed TCRB transcripts. Data came from immunoSEQ multiplex PCR; TCRdb stores just in-frame clones and leaves some out. The sample shows around 340,000 clones, 15% to 20% of them seen only once. General study points: TCRB CDR3s were moderately but significantly shorter in Type 1 diabetes patients in all four CD4+ subsets.

The sample taken for sequencing was naive CD4+ T cells from blood. This receptor was obtained from a woman aged 18-30 years in good health.

CDR3 amino acids: CASSEYGDGYTF. In DNA form, the CDR3 reads TGTGCCAGCAGTGAATACGGGGATGGCTACACCTTC. V gene TRBV25-1 combines with J gene TRBJ1-2; no definite D call. This CDR3 comprises 12 residues. Trimming left V 0 bases short and J 6 bases short, with 5 bases between. From germline, CDR1 is MGHDK and CDR2 SYGVNS.